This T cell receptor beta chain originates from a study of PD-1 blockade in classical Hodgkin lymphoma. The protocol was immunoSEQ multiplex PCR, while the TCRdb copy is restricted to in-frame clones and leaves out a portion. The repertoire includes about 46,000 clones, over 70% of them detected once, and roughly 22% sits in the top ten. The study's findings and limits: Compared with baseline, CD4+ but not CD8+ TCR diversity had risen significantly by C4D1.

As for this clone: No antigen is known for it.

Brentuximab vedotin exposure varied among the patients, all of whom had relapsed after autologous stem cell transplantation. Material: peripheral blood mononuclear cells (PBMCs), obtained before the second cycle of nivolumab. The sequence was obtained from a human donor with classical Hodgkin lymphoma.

The CDR3 DNA reads TGCGCCAGCAGCCAAGTCCATCAAGAGACCCAGTACTTC. Translation gives CASSQVHQETQYF. This chain uses TRBV4-1 with TRBJ2-5, with D hard to call. The germline V gene encodes CDR1 MGHRA and CDR2 YSYEKL. This CDR3 has 13 residues. The V end lost 1 base, the J end lost 2 bases, and 5 bases lay between the germline ends.